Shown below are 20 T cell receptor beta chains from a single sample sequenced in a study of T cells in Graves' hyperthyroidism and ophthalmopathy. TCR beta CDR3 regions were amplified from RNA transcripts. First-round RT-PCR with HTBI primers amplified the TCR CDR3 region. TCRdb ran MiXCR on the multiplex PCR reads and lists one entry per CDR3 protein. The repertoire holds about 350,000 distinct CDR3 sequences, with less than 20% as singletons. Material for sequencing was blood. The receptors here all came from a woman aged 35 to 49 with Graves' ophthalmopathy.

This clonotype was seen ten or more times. The CDR3 protein is CASSPGTNGYTF. The CDR3 region has the DNA TGTGCCAGCAGCCCAGGGACAAACGGCTACACCTTC. J is TRBJ1-2 and V is TRBV13, with D possibly being TRBD1 (6 bases). Germline V lookup: CDR1 PRHDT, CDR2 FYEKMQ (reference sequence). This CDR3 region has 12 residues. The V gene lost 5 bases and the J gene lost 8 bases, with 12 bases spanning the gap.

The CDR3 region has the DNA TGTGCCAGCAGTTATGGTAGCGGGAGATTCTACGAGCAGTACTTC. It translates to CASSYGSGRFYEQYF. The rearrangement uses TRBV6-5 and TRBJ2-7, with 9 bases lining up with TRBD2. V was pared by 3 bases and J by 3 bases, with 6 bases of the junction left unmatched. Germline V gives CDR1 MNHEY, CDR2 SVGAGI. This CDR3 is built from 15 residues.

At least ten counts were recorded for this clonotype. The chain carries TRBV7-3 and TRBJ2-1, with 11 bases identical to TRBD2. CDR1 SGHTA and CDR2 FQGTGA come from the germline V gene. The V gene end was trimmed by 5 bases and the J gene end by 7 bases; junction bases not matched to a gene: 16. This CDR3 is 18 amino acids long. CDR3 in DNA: TGTGCCAGCAGCACCCTTGTGTCTCAGGTAGCGGGAGGGAATGAGCAGTTCTTC. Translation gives CASSTLVSQVAGGNEQFF.

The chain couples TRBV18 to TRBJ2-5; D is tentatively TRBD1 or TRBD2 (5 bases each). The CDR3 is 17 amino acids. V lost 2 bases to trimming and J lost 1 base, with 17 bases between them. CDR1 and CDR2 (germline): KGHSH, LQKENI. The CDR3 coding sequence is TGTGCCAGCTCACCAGAGGGGAATCAGGGCCTCCAAGAGACCCAGTACTTC. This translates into CASSPEGNQGLQETQYF.

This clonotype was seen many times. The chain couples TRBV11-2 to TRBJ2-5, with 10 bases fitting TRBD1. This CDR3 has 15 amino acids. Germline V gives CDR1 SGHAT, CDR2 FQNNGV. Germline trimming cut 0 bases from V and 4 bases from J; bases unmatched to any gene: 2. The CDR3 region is CASSLEWTGGETQYF. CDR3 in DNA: TGTGCCAGCAGCTTAGAATGGACAGGGGGAGAGACCCAGTACTTC.

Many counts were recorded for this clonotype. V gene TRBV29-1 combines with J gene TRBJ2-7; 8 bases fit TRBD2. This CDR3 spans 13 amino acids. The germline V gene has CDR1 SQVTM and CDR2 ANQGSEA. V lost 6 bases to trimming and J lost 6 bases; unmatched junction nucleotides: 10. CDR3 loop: CSVAGTRTGEQYF. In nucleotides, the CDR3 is TGCAGCGTAGCCGGGACTAGGACTGGCGAGCAGTACTTC.

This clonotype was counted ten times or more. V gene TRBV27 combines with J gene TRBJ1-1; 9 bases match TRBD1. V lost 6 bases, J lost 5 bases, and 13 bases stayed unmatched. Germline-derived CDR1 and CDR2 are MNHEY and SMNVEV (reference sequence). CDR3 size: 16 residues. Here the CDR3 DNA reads TGTGCCAGCAGGGAGACAGGGGGAGTAGGGACTACTGAAGCTTTCTTT. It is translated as CASRETGGVGTTEAFF.

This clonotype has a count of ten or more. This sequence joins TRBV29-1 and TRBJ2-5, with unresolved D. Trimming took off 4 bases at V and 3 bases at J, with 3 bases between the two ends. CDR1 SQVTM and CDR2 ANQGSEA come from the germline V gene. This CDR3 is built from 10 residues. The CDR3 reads CSVGEETQYF. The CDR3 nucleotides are TGCAGCGTTGGGGAAGAGACCCAGTACTTC.

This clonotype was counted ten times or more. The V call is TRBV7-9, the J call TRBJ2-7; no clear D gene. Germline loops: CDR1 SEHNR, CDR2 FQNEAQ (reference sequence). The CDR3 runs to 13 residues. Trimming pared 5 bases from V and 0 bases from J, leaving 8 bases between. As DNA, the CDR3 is TGTGCCAGCAGCGAGTCTATCTCCTACGAGCAGTACTTC. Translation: CASSESISYEQYF.

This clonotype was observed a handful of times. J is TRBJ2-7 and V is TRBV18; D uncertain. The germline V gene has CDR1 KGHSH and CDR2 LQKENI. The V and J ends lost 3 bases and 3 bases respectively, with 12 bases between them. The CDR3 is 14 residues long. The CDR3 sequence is CASSPQDGRYEQYF. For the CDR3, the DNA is TGTGCCAGCTCACCCCAGGACGGCCGCTACGAGCAGTACTTC.

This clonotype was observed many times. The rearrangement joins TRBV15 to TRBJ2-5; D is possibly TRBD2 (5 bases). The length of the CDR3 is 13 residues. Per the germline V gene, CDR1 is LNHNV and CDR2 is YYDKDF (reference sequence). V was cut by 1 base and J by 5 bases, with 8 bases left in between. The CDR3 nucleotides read TGTGCCACCAGCAGAGGGGGAGTGGAGACCCAGTACTTC. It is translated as CATSRGGVETQYF.

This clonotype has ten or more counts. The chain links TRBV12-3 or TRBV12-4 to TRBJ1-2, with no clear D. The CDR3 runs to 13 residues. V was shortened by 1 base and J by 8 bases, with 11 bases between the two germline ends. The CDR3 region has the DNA TGTGCCAGCAGTTTAGAAAGGTTACAGGGCTACACCTTC. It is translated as CASSLERLQGYTF.

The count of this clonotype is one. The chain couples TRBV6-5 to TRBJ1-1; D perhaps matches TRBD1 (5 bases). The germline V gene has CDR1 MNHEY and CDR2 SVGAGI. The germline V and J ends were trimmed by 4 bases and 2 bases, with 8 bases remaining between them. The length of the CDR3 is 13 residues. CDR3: CASSSGYNTEAFF. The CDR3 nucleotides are TGTGCCAGCAGTTCAGGGTACAACACTGAAGCTTTCTTT.

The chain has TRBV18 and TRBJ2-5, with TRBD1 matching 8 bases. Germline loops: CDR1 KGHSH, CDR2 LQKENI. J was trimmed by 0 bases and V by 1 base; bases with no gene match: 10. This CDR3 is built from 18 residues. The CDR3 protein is CASSPLTGQASYQETQYF. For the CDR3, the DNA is TGTGCCAGCTCACCACTAACGGGACAGGCTTCGTACCAAGAGACCCAGTACTTC.

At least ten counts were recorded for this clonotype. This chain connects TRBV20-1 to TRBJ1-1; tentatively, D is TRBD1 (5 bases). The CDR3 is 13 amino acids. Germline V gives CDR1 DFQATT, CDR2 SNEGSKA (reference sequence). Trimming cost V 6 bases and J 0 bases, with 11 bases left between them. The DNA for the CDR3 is TGCAGTGCGTCAGGGTCAATGAACACTGAAGCTTTCTTT. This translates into CSASGSMNTEAFF.

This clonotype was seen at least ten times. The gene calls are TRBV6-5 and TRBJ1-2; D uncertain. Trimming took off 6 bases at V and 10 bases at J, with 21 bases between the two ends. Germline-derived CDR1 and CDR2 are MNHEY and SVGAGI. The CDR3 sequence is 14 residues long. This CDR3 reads CASSPRTALRTYTF. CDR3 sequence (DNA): TGTGCCAGCAGCCCCAGAACGGCACTGCGGACCTACACCTTC.

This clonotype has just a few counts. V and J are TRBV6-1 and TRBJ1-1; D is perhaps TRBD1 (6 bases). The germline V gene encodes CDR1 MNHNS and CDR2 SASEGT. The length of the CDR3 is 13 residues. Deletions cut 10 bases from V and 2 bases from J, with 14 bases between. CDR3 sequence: CATLTGTNTEAFF. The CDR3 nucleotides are TGTGCCACCCTTACAGGGACCAACACTGAAGCTTTCTTT.

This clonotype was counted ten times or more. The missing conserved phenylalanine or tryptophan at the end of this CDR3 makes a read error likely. Here the CDR3 reads CASSGDRVGAYSNQPQHL. CDR3 nucleotides: TGTGCCAGCAGTGGGGACAGGGTAGGGGCATATAGCAATCAGCCCCAGCATCTT. The chain uses TRBV6-1 and TRBJ1-5; TRBD1 matches 9 bases. Per germline, CDR1 MNHNS and CDR2 SASEGT. This CDR3 contains 18 residues. After removal of 4 bases from V and 0 bases from J, the junction contained 10 bases not matched to a gene.

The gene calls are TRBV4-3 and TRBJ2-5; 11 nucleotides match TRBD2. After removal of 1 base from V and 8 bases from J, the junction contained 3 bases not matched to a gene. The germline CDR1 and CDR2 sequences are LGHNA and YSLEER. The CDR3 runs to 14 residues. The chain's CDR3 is CASSQGLAGGTQYF. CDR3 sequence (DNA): TGCGCCAGCAGCCAAGGGCTAGCGGGGGGAACCCAGTACTTC.

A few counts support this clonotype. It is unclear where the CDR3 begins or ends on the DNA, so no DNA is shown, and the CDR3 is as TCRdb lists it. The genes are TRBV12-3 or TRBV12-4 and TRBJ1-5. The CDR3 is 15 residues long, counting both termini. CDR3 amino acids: CASSLGRVVFWPQHF.